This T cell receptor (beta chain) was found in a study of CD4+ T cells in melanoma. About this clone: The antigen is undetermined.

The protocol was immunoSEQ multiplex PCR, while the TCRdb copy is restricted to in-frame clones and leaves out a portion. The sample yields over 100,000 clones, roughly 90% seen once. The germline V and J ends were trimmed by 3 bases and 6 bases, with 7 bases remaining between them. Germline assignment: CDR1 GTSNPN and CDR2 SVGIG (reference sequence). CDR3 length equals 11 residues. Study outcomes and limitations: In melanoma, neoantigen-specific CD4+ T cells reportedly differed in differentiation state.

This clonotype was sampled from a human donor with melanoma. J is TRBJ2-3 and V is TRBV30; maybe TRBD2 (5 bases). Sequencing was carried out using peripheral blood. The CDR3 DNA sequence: TGTGCCTGGAGCGGGGTGGATACGCAGTATTTT. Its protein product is CAWSGVDTQYF.